What follows are 21 T cell receptor beta chains derived from one specimen sequenced in a study of Siglec-9 on CD8 T cells in melanoma. TCRdb's table, derived via immunoSEQ multiplex PCR, lists solely in-frame clones and lacks some. Of some 510 clones listed, approximately 60% are singletons. Specimen: Siglec-9+ CD8+ T cells sorted from blood. All receptors come from a human donor in good health.

By share, this clone counts as medium-sized. V usage is TRBV2 and J usage is TRBJ2-1; D perhaps matches TRBD2 (5 bases). Trimming shortened V by 2 bases and J by 8 bases, and 16 bases separated the two germline ends. Germline CDR1 reads SNHLY; CDR2 reads FYNNEI. This CDR3 region has 15 residues. CDR3 sequence: CASSESGGGQYEQFF. Here the CDR3 DNA reads TGTGCCAGCAGTGAAAGTGGTGGAGGTCAATATGAGCAGTTCTTC.

The chain joins TRBV14 to TRBJ2-6, with D possibly matching TRBD2 (6 bases). CDR3 length: 18 residues. Germline CDR1 SGHDN, CDR2 FVKESK. Trimming cost V 1 base and J 1 base, with 14 bases left between them. CDR3 DNA sequence: TGTGCCAGCAGCCAAGCCGGGACTGTTCCGTCTGGGGCCAACGTCCTGACTTTC. Residues: CASSQAGTVPSGANVLTF.

Comment on this clone: The same CDR3 arises from other DNA sequences in this sample as well. The chain links TRBV6-4 to TRBJ2-7; D possibly corresponds to TRBD1 (7 bases). Trimming left V 6 bases short and J 5 bases short, with 14 bases between. Germline V gives CDR1 MRHNA, CDR2 SNTAGT. This CDR3 contains 13 residues. DNA for the CDR3: TGTGCCAGCAGGGGTCAGGGGGGAGACGAGCAGTACTTC. Protein sequence: CASRGQGGDEQYF.

This sequence joins TRBV10-1 and TRBJ2-2, with 8 nucleotides matching TRBD2. The junction had 11 bases not matched to a gene; V was cut back by 4 bases and J by 4 bases. Germline CDR1 is WNHNN and CDR2 is SYGVQD (reference sequence). The CDR3 contains 17 residues. The CDR3 bases are TGCGCCAGCAGTGTCGAAAGTTCGGCGGGAGGCACCGGGGAGCTGTTTTTT. Translated: CASSVESSAGGTGELFF.

V usage is TRBV5-1 and J usage is TRBJ1-1, with D tentatively TRBD1 (5 bases). This CDR3 contains 14 residues. V shed 0 bases and J shed 6 bases, with 12 bases lying between them. Germline V gives CDR1 SGHRS, CDR2 YFSETQ. CDR3 DNA: TGCGCCAGCAGCTTGGTGGGGGTGGCCGCTGAAGCTTTCTTT. Translating gives CASSLVGVAAEAFF.

This clone is labeled as large. This sequence joins TRBV27 and TRBJ2-7; D is unclear. Trimming stripped 8 bases from V and 1 base from J, with 6 bases between. The CDR3 is 11 residues long. Germline-derived CDR1 and CDR2 are MNHEY and SMNVEV (reference sequence). CDR3 coding DNA: TGTGCCAGCGGGGATTCCTACGAGCAGTACTTC. It encodes CASGDSYEQYF.

This sequence joins TRBV7-8 and TRBJ2-6; the D gene is possibly TRBD2 (5 bases). The V gene lost 5 bases and the J gene lost 16 bases, with 30 bases spanning the gap. The CDR3 is 17 amino acids. Germline V CDR1 and CDR2: SGHVS, FQNEAQ. The chain's CDR3 is CASSHLAPTKSGQRLTF. The CDR3 region has the DNA TGTGCCAGCAGCCACCTAGCACCCACAAAGTCGGGCCAACGTCTGACTTTC.

The V call is TRBV19, the J call TRBJ1-1, with TRBD1 matching over 8 bases. The CDR3 has 16 amino acids. The germline CDR1 and CDR2 sequences are LNHDA and SQIVND (reference sequence). The V and J ends lost 10 bases and 0 bases, in that order; junction bases with no gene match: 13. The CDR3, as DNA: TGTGCCACGAAGACGGGCACCAGGGGGCTGAACACTGAAGCTTTCTTT. This translates into CATKTGTRGLNTEAFF.

The genes are TRBV2 and TRBJ2-2, with TRBD1 as a possible D gene (6 bases). This CDR3 has 16 residues. V shed 6 bases and J shed 1 base, with 15 bases lying between them. Looked up from germline, CDR1 is SNHLY and CDR2 is FYNNEI. The CDR3 nucleotides are TGTGCCAGCAGCCCCAGGGACATTATGAACACCGGGGAGCTGTTTTTT. Its translation: CASSPRDIMNTGELFF.

This clone was recorded a few times. This chain uses TRBV6-6 with TRBJ1-2; D gene uncertain. In germline, CDR1 is MNHNY, CDR2 SVGAGI (reference sequence). CDR3 length equals 14 residues. Trimming removed 4 bases at V and 0 bases at J, with 9 bases between. The CDR3 region is CASSFWTTNYGYTF. The DNA of the CDR3 is TGTGCCAGCAGTTTTTGGACCACTAACTATGGCTACACCTTC.

The V and J genes are TRBV6-4 and TRBJ2-2, with D unresolved. V shed 2 bases and J shed 7 bases, with 11 bases lying between them. The length of the CDR3 is 14 residues. CDR1 MRHNA and CDR2 SNTAGT come from the germline V gene. The DNA for the CDR3 is TGTGCCAGCAGTGACAGTATCGAACACGGGGAGCTGTTTTTT. This sequence encodes CASSDSIEHGELFF.

The J gene is TRBJ2-3, the V gene TRBV1; TRBD2 was called by the table and not checked on the DNA. TRBV1 represents a pseudogene. The CDR3 is 15 residues long. The CDR3 bases are TGCACCAGCAGCCACACTAGCGGGAGAGTGTATACGCAGTATTTT. This codes for CTSSHTSGRVYTQYF.

Comment on this clone: The junction and the germline gene differ at one end; a read error may be behind it. This chain uses TRBV6-5 with TRBJ2-1, with a tentative D call TRBD1 (6 bases). From germline, CDR1 is MNHEY and CDR2 SVGAGI. The CDR3 is 13 residues long. The chain's CDR3 is CASSDSDSNEQFF. The CDR3 DNA sequence: TGTGCCAGCAGTGACTCGGACAGCAATGAGCAGTTCTTC.

About this clone: It is unclear where the CDR3 begins or ends on the DNA, so no DNA is shown, and the CDR3 is as TCRdb lists it. V usage is TRBV7-5 and J usage is TRBJ1-3. TRBV7-5 is a listed pseudogene. Termini included, the CDR3 measures 17 amino acids. The CDR3 reads CASSLTGDFGPGNTIYF.

This chain connects TRBV28 to TRBJ2-7, with 7 bases fitting TRBD1. The CDR3 runs 14 residues. CDR1 MDHEN and CDR2 SYDVKM come from the germline V gene. Trimming took 3 bases from V and 5 from J; bases not matched to a gene: 7. CDR3 nucleotides: TGTGCCAGCAGTTTGACGACAGGGTTCCACGAGCAGTACTTC. Translated: CASSLTTGFHEQYF.

The chain employs TRBV6-4 and TRBJ2-3; 9 bases are shared with TRBD2. This CDR3 contains 15 residues. V lost 6 bases, J lost 3 bases, and 7 bases stayed unmatched. The germline CDR1 and CDR2 sequences are MRHNA and SNTAGT. In DNA form, the CDR3 reads TGTGCCAGCAGCGCGGGGCTAGCGGGAACAGATACGCAGTATTTT. Translation: CASSAGLAGTDTQYF.

V gene TRBV7-9 combines with J gene TRBJ1-1; 7 bases are a match to TRBD1. The V gene end was trimmed by 4 bases and the J gene end by 4 bases; junction bases not matched to a gene: 12. CDR3 length: 16 residues. Germline CDR1 SEHNR, CDR2 FQNEAQ (reference sequence). The CDR3 bases are TGTGCCAGCAGCTCCCGGCAGGGGGATGGGGGCACTGAAGCTTTCTTT. As protein: CASSSRQGDGGTEAFF.

The V call is TRBV5-1, the J call TRBJ2-4; D is perhaps TRBD1 (6 bases). The CDR3 runs 17 residues. The germline V and J ends were trimmed by 6 bases and 5 bases, with 24 bases remaining between them. The germline V gene has CDR1 SGHRS and CDR2 YFSETQ. CDR3 region: CASTPEMGQGGENIQYF. CDR3 bases: TGCGCCAGCACCCCGGAAATGGGGCAAGGGGGTGAAAACATTCAGTACTTC.

The chain combines TRBV6-4 with TRBJ2-3, with D perhaps matching TRBD2 (7 bases). Germline CDR1 reads MRHNA; CDR2 reads SNTAGT. V lost 3 bases and J lost 6, with 19 bases in between. This CDR3 has 16 residues. The DNA for the CDR3 is TGTGCCAGCAGTGATTTAGGGGGAGGGCCCATCGATACGCAGTATTTT. Protein: CASSDLGGGPIDTQYF.

This chain connects TRBV27 to TRBJ2-7, with 7 bases aligning to TRBD1. V was pared by 6 bases and J by 4 bases, with 12 bases of the junction left unmatched. Germline CDR1 is MNHEY and CDR2 is SMNVEV (reference sequence). The CDR3 length is 15 residues. This CDR3 reads CASRSRDKQGYEQYV. The CDR3 bases are TGTGCCAGCAGAAGCCGGGACAAACAGGGGTACGAGCAGTACGTC.

The rearrangement links TRBV30 to TRBJ2-2, with TRBD1 matching over 7 bases. The CDR3 runs 15 residues. CDR1 is GTSNPN, CDR2 SVGIG, per germline (reference sequence). The V and J ends lost 1 base and 3 bases, in that order; junction bases with no gene match: 5. The CDR3 nucleotides are TGTGCCTGGAGTGCTCCGGGACAGCACACCGGGGAGCTGTTTTTT. Translating gives CAWSAPGQHTGELFF.